One sample yielded the 31 T cell receptor beta chains listed below, sequenced in a study of T-cell memory formation after mild COVID-19. A single record per CDR3 protein comes from TCRdb applying MiXCR to the 5' RACE reads. The top ten clones hold 2.1% of a sample with about 250,000 distinct CDR3 sequences, approximately 15% of them seen once. Sequenced input: PBMCs or a T cell subset sorted from them (not recorded which). All receptors come from an adult woman who had mild COVID-19 (a few samples of this study predate the infection). Cell type and time point are not known.

The V and J genes are TRBV18 and TRBJ1-2, with TRBD1 identical over 9 bases. The junction had 3 bases not matched to a gene; V was cut back by 1 base and J by 3 bases. The V gene's germline CDR1 is KGHSH and CDR2 LQKENI. The CDR3 covers 15 residues. The CDR3 nucleotides read TGTGCCAGCTCACCACTTAGGACAGGGGACTATGGCTACACCTTC. It codes for CASSPLRTGDYGYTF.

In its sample, this clonotype was seen a few times. J is TRBJ2-7 and V is TRBV12-3 or TRBV12-4; D gene unclear. V shed 5 bases and J shed 1 base, with 9 bases lying between them. The CDR3 sequence is 13 residues long. CDR3 loop: CASSRDGSYEQYF. CDR3 DNA sequence: TGTGCCAGCAGTAGAGACGGATCCTACGAGCAGTACTTC.

The gene calls are TRBV5-1 and TRBJ2-1; 10 bases fit TRBD2. The CDR3 is 15 residues long. Germline CDR1 reads SGHRS; CDR2 reads YFSETQ. J was trimmed by 8 bases and V by 4 bases; bases with no gene match: 9. The CDR3 nucleotides are TGCGCCAGCAGCACCCGGGCTAGCGGGAGCTATGAGCAGTTCTTC. Its translation is CASSTRASGSYEQFF. Looking up the rest from reference TRBV5-1 and TRBJ2-1 gives the full variable domain: KAGVTQTPRYLIKTRGQQVTLSCSPISGHRSVSWYQQTPGQGLQFLFEYFSETQRNKGNFPGRFSGRQFSNSRSEMNVSTLELGDSALYLCASSTRASGSYEQFFGPGTRLTVL.

CDR3 DNA sequence: TGCAGTGCCAGAAAAGCGCCGCGACCGACTGAAGCTTTCTTT. Amino acid sequence: CSARKAPRPTEAFF. This chain connects TRBV20-1 to TRBJ1-1; D unresolved. Germline lookup yields CDR1 DFQATT and CDR2 SNEGSKA (reference sequence). Trimming stripped 6 bases from V and 5 bases from J, with 19 bases between. There are 14 residues in the CDR3.

This clonotype showed up just a few times. CDR3 nucleotide sequence: TGTGCCAGCAGAGTAACGGGACTGGTTGGCTACACCTTC. This gives the protein CASRVTGLVGYTF. The rearrangement links TRBV7-2 to TRBJ1-2; a possible D gene is TRBD1 (5 bases). Trimming stripped 6 bases from V and 7 bases from J, with 15 bases between. Looked up from germline, CDR1 is SGHTA and CDR2 is FQGNSA. The length of the CDR3 is 13 residues.

This rearrangement joins TRBV2 to TRBJ1-2, with a possible D match to TRBD1 (5 bases). The CDR3 is 11 amino acids. CDR1 SNHLY and CDR2 FYNNEI come from the germline V gene. Trimming shortened V by 8 bases and J by 5 bases, and 9 bases separated the two germline ends. The CDR3 sequence is CASAGLYGYTF. CDR3 bases: TGTGCCAGCGCGGGGCTGTATGGCTACACCTTC.

This rearrangement joins TRBV3-1 to TRBJ2-5; D might be TRBD1 or TRBD2, each matching 6 bases. The germline V gene encodes CDR1 LGHDT and CDR2 YNNKEL (reference sequence). Trimming left V 1 base short and J 7 bases short, with 19 bases between. The CDR3 extends over 16 amino acids. Here the CDR3 DNA reads TGTGCCAGCAGCCAAGGGGGGGCGGGACCGGCAGGGACCCAGTACTTC. Its translation: CASSQGGAGPAGTQYF.

This clonotype has more than one count but fewer than ten. The chain combines TRBV7-9 with TRBJ2-4; a weak D match, TRBD2 (5 bases). Trimming left V 3 bases short and J 0 bases short, with 9 bases between. CDR3 length: 15 residues. Germline CDR1 and CDR2: SEHNR and FQNEAQ (reference sequence). The CDR3 spells CASSLGALAKNIQYF. The CDR3 nucleotides are TGTGCCAGCAGCTTGGGAGCCTTAGCCAAAAACATTCAGTACTTC.

This clonotype occurred a few times. This sequence joins TRBV4-3 and TRBJ2-7; D not resolved. The V end lost 4 bases, the J end lost 5 bases, and 15 bases lay between the germline ends. CDR1 LGHNA and CDR2 YSLEER come from the germline V gene. The CDR3 contains 14 residues. CDR3: CASSRRYRVHEQYF. CDR3 in DNA: TGCGCCAGCAGCCGACGGTACAGAGTCCACGAGCAGTACTTC.

The chain is built from TRBV5-4 and TRBJ2-2; either TRBD1 or TRBD2 may supply D (6 bases each). V gave up 0 bases and J gave up 0 bases, with 12 bases separating them. The CDR3 covers 17 residues. CDR1 SGHNT and CDR2 YYREEE come from the germline V gene (reference sequence). The CDR3 nucleotides are TGTGCCAGCAGCTTGGGGGGGGCAAACGCGAACACCGGGGAGCTGTTTTTT. Its protein is CASSLGGANANTGELFF.

This sequence joins TRBV2 and TRBJ1-6, with 8 bases lining up with TRBD1. Germline V lookup: CDR1 SNHLY, CDR2 FYNNEI. J lost 14 bases, V lost 4 bases, and 4 bases had no gene match. This CDR3 spans 12 amino acids. The CDR3 DNA reads TGTGCCAGCAGTGCGGACAGGGCAGCCCTCCACTTT. It specifies CASSADRAALHF.

The chain links TRBV7-6 to TRBJ2-2; 12 bases map to TRBD2. CDR3 length: 16 residues. J was trimmed by 6 bases and V by 3 bases; bases with no gene match: 5. Germline V lookup: CDR1 SGHVS, CDR2 FNYEAQ. The DNA of the CDR3 is TGTGCCAGCAGCTTGGTTCTAGCGGGAGGGCCCGGGGAGCTGTTTTTT. Its protein is CASSLVLAGGPGELFF.

This clonotype has just a few counts. The chain recombines TRBV12-5 with TRBJ1-1; no clear D. V was trimmed by 5 bases and J by 6 bases, leaving 10 bases between them. Germline V lookup: CDR1 LGHNT, CDR2 FRNRAP. This CDR3 comprises 12 residues. CDR3 amino acids: CASGRVRAEAFF. The CDR3 coding sequence is TGTGCTAGTGGTCGAGTCCGGGCTGAAGCTTTCTTT.

This chain connects TRBV4-2 to TRBJ2-2, with a weak D call TRBD1 (5 bases). Trimming left V 5 bases short and J 7 bases short, with 11 bases between. Germline-derived CDR1 and CDR2 are LGHNA and YNFKEQ. The CDR3 spans 13 residues. The CDR3 DNA reads TGTGCCAGCAGCAAAGGGGAAGGCGGGGAGCTGTTTTTT. Amino acids: CASSKGEGGELFF.

This clonotype appeared a few times. The chain recombines TRBV30 with TRBJ1-2; no definite D call. Germline lookup yields CDR1 GTSNPN and CDR2 SVGIG (reference sequence). This CDR3 spans 13 amino acids. The V end lost 0 bases, the J end lost 6 bases, and 11 bases lay between the germline ends. CDR3 region: CAWSVQGWDGYTF. In DNA form, the CDR3 reads TGTGCCTGGAGTGTACAAGGTTGGGATGGCTACACCTTC.

This clonotype occurred many times. This sequence joins TRBV18 and TRBJ2-3; D gene ambiguous. Germline CDR1 KGHSH, CDR2 LQKENI. The CDR3 sequence is 13 residues long. The germline V and J ends were trimmed by 6 bases and 5 bases, with 12 bases remaining between them. CDR3 DNA: TGTGCCAGCTCCAGGACGGGCGGAGATACGCAGTATTTT. This gives the protein CASSRTGGDTQYF.

The chain joins TRBV20-1 to TRBJ1-5; a weak D match, TRBD1 (5 bases). The CDR3 is made up of 13 amino acids. V dropped 5 bases and J dropped 4 bases, with 12 bases sitting between them. The V gene's germline CDR1 is DFQATT and CDR2 SNEGSKA (reference sequence). The CDR3 sequence is CSAAGLRNQPQHF. The CDR3 DNA sequence: TGCAGTGCTGCGGGACTGCGGAATCAGCCCCAGCATTTT.

The V gene is TRBV10-3, the J gene TRBJ2-7; 8 nucleotides line up with TRBD1. This CDR3 contains 12 residues. Germline trimming cut 10 bases from V and 2 bases from J; bases unmatched to any gene: 4. CDR1 and CDR2 from the germline V gene are ENHRY and SYGVKD. This chain's CDR3 is CATRTGTYEQYF. CDR3 coding DNA: TGTGCCACCCGGACAGGGACCTACGAGCAGTACTTC.

The chain joins TRBV9 to TRBJ2-2; weak D call: TRBD1 (5 bases). The CDR3 runs to 13 residues. Germline V CDR1 and CDR2: SGDLS, YYNGEE. The V gene lost 5 bases and the J gene lost 5 bases, with 10 bases spanning the gap. CDR3 amino acids: CASSLGATGELFF. DNA for the CDR3: TGTGCCAGCAGTCTTGGGGCGACCGGGGAGCTGTTTTTT.

This sequence joins TRBV5-1 and TRBJ1-5, with unresolved D. V was shortened by 0 bases and J by 4 bases, with 11 bases between the two germline ends. Looked up from germline, CDR1 is SGHRS and CDR2 is YFSETQ. The CDR3 has 15 amino acids. The CDR3 nucleotides are TGCGCCAGCAGCTTGGTTGCAGGCGCGAATCAGCCCCAGCATTTT. Protein product: CASSLVAGANQPQHF.

This clonotype was detected many times. The chain joins TRBV20-1 to TRBJ2-5; 9 bases are shared with TRBD2. V shed 0 bases and J 14 bases; nucleotides not matched to a gene: 10. Germline V gene sequence: CDR1 DFQATT, CDR2 SNEGSKA (reference sequence). The CDR3 runs to 13 residues. CDR3 loop: CSARETIAGLAYF. Here the CDR3 DNA reads TGCAGTGCTAGAGAGACCATAGCGGGACTAGCTTACTTC.

This clonotype was seen more than once but under ten times. The rearrangement links TRBV18 to TRBJ2-1; D assignment may be TRBD1 or TRBD2 (6 bases each). V shed 2 bases and J shed 12 bases, with 14 bases lying between them. Per the germline V gene, CDR1 is KGHSH and CDR2 is LQKENI. The CDR3 is 13 residues long. The CDR3 loop reads CASSPSEGDWQFF. CDR3 DNA: TGTGCCAGCTCACCATCGGAGGGGGACTGGCAGTTCTTC. Variable domain in full (rest from reference TRBV18 and TRBJ2-1): NAGVMQNPRHLVRRRGQEARLRCSPMKGHSHVYWYRQLPEEGLKFMVYLQKENIIDESGMPKERFSAEFPKEGPSILRIQQVVRGDSAAYFCASSPSEGDWQFFGPGTRLTVL.

V is TRBV5-1 and J is TRBJ1-1; 7 positions agree with TRBD1. This CDR3 is built from 14 residues. J lost 6 bases, V lost 1 base, and 6 bases had no gene match. Germline V gene sequence: CDR1 SGHRS, CDR2 YFSETQ. The CDR3 loop is CASSLYTGVPEAFF. The CDR3 DNA reads TGCGCCAGCAGCTTGTATACAGGGGTCCCTGAAGCTTTCTTT.

V gene TRBV7-2 combines with J gene TRBJ2-2, with 7 nucleotides matching TRBD1. Trimming at V came to 5 bases and at J to 6 bases, leaving 12 bases not matched to a gene. Per the germline V gene, CDR1 is SGHTA and CDR2 is FQGNSA. The CDR3 loop spans 16 amino acids. In DNA, the CDR3 is TGTGCCAGCAGCCGGGCGACAGGGCCTAGAGCCGGGGAGCTGTTTTTT. It specifies CASSRATGPRAGELFF.

This clonotype came up a few times. The rearrangement links TRBV6-2 or TRBV6-3 to TRBJ2-1; 12 bases fit TRBD2. The CDR3 runs 16 residues. Unmatched junction bases numbered 9, after V lost 5 bases and J lost 7 bases. The V gene's germline CDR1 is MNHEY and CDR2 SVGEGT. The CDR3 reads CASSVSSGRGFNEQFF. The CDR3, as DNA: TGTGCCAGCAGTGTCTCTAGCGGGAGGGGTTTTAATGAGCAGTTCTTC.

This clonotype was counted a few times. The chain employs TRBV2 and TRBJ2-7; D is uncertain. The CDR3 covers 15 residues. V was pared by 2 bases and J by 4 bases, with 15 bases between. Germline CDR1 reads SNHLY; CDR2 reads FYNNEI. The CDR3 DNA is TGTGCCAGCAGTGAATTGCGGTCTGTACGATACGAGCAGTACTTC. As protein: CASSELRSVRYEQYF.

A few counts support this clonotype. The CDR3 DNA reads as TGCGCCAGCCGTAGCCTGGGGAGCACAGATACGCAGTATTTT. As protein: CASRSLGSTDTQYF. V and J are TRBV5-1 and TRBJ2-3, with D uncertain. Trimming left V 7 bases short and J 0 bases short, with 12 bases between. This CDR3 spans 14 amino acids. Germline V gene sequence: CDR1 SGHRS, CDR2 YFSETQ.

This clonotype was observed a handful of times. V is TRBV20-1 and J is TRBJ2-1; TRBD1 aligns across 7 bases. The trim removed 6 bases at V and 9 bases at J, leaving 8 bases unmatched. The CDR3 has 12 amino acids. CDR1 is DFQATT and CDR2 is SNEGSKA in the germline V gene (reference sequence). Here the CDR3 DNA reads TGCAGTGCCCCTAGCAGGGGGATTGAGCAGTTCTTC. Its protein product is CSAPSRGIEQFF.

This clonotype was seen only a few times. The chain joins TRBV3-1 to TRBJ2-5, with 8 bases matching TRBD2. V shed 6 bases, J shed 5 bases, and the junction held 11 bases outside the gene matches. The germline gives CDR1 LGHDT, CDR2 YNNKEL (reference sequence). The CDR3 sequence is 15 residues long. CDR3 in amino acids: CASREGSGSSETQYF. CDR3 DNA: TGTGCCAGCAGGGAAGGCAGCGGGAGCTCGGAGACCCAGTACTTC.

The V and J genes are TRBV3-1 and TRBJ1-5; 8 bases are a match to TRBD1. CDR1 and CDR2 from the germline V gene are LGHDT and YNNKEL (reference sequence). The CDR3 contains 17 residues. V shed 1 base, J shed 0 bases, and the junction held 5 bases outside the gene matches. The CDR3 is CASSQGDRRYSNQPQHF. The CDR3 bases are TGTGCCAGCAGCCAAGGGGACAGGAGATATAGCAATCAGCCCCAGCATTTT. The full variable domain, in which reference TRBV3-1 and TRBJ1-5 provide the parts outside the CDR3, is DTAVSQTPKYLVTQMGNDKSIKCEQNLGHDTMYWYKQDSKKFLKIMFSYNNKELIINETVPNRFSPKSPDKAHLNLHINSLELGDSAVYFCASSQGDRRYSNQPQHFGDGTRLSIL.

This chain links TRBV6-5 with TRBJ2-1; unclear D gene. CDR3 length equals 15 residues. Trimming took 0 bases from V and 7 from J, leaving 13 bases between them. Looked up from germline, CDR1 is MNHEY and CDR2 is SVGAGI. CDR3 in DNA: TGTGCCAGCAGTTACTCGACTTCGCTCTCGAATGAGCAGTTCTTC. Its protein product is CASSYSTSLSNEQFF.